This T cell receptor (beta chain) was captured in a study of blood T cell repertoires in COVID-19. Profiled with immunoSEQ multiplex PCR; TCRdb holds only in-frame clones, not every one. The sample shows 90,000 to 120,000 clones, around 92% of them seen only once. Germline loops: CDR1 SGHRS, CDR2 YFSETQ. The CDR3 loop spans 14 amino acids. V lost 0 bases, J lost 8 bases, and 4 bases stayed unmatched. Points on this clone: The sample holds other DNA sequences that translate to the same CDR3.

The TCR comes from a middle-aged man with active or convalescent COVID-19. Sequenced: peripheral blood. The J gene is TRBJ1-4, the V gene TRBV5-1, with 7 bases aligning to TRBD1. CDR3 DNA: TGCGCCAGCAGCTTGGGACAGGGCTCGGAAAAACTGTTTTTT. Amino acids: CASSLGQGSEKLFF.